The 10 T cell receptor beta chains presented below share a single source sample, sequenced in a study of T cell repertoires in cytomegalovirus infection. TCRdb redid the calling of the reads with MiXCR, one entry per CDR3 protein. This table has a few hundred thousand distinct CDR3 sequences, 40% to 50% appearing once. Their antigens remain unidentified. The source material was cultured PBMCs, sampled from culture after CMV antigen stimulation. These receptors were taken from a human donor in good health (CMV status not recorded). Some clones in this sample may be carry-over from other donors' samples.

J is TRBJ2-3 and V is TRBV29-1; possibly TRBD1 for D (5 bases). The V gene lost 5 bases and the J gene lost 4 bases, with 13 bases spanning the gap. Germline values: CDR1 SQVTM, CDR2 ANQGSEA. The length of the CDR3 is 13 residues. The chain's CDR3 is CSVPDQGSDTQYF. The CDR3 DNA reads as TGCAGCGTTCCAGACCAGGGTTCAGATACGCAGTATTTT.

This sequence joins TRBV12-3 or TRBV12-4 and TRBJ1-6; no reliable D call. V was trimmed by 6 bases and J by 0 bases, leaving 9 bases between them. The CDR3 extends over 15 amino acids. CDR3 DNA sequence: TGTGCCAGCAGACAGCGGAACTCCTATAATTCACCCCTCCACTTT. Residues: CASRQRNSYNSPLHF.

The table lists this clonotype with a count of one. The chain has TRBV27 and TRBJ1-5, with 7 bases matching TRBD1. The J segment lost 9 bases and the V segment lost 0 bases, leaving 5 bases of the junction unmatched. The CDR3 length is 14 residues. Per the germline V gene, CDR1 is MNHEY and CDR2 is SMNVEV (reference sequence). CDR3 nucleotides: TGTGCCAGCAGTTTATCGAGGCGGACAGGGCCCCAGCATTTT. As protein: CASSLSRRTGPQHF.

The V call is TRBV20-1, the J call TRBJ2-1; 10 bases are a match to TRBD2. The germline V gene encodes CDR1 DFQATT and CDR2 SNEGSKA (reference sequence). This CDR3 contains 15 residues. V gave up 2 bases and J gave up 8 bases; unmatched junction bases: 9. CDR3 in amino acids: CSARPTSGISDEQFF. The CDR3 DNA follows: TGCAGTGCTAGACCTACTAGCGGGATTAGTGATGAGCAGTTCTTC.

The chain is built from TRBV7-2 and TRBJ1-5; 10 bases align to TRBD1. CDR1 is SGHTA, CDR2 FQGNSA, per germline. The CDR3 has 15 residues. J lost 7 bases, V lost 5 bases, and 8 bases had no gene match. CDR3 amino acids: CASSPDRGRGQPQHF. The CDR3 DNA sequence: TGTGCCAGCAGCCCCGACAGGGGGCGAGGACAGCCCCAGCATTTT.

A few counts support this clonotype. The V gene is TRBV7-8, the J gene TRBJ2-3; D is unclear. The ends were cut back, 3 bases at V and 6 bases at J, with 13 bases in the middle. This CDR3 contains 14 residues. Germline V CDR1 and CDR2: SGHVS, FQNEAQ. Here the CDR3 reads CASSLPSLGDTQYF. CDR3 DNA sequence: TGTGCCAGCAGCTTGCCTTCCTTGGGGGATACGCAGTATTTT.

This chain joins TRBV4-2 and TRBJ2-7, with D perhaps matching TRBD2 (5 bases). The CDR3 spans 16 residues. Germline V gives CDR1 LGHNA, CDR2 YNFKEQ. Trimming pared 0 bases from V and 2 bases from J, leaving 14 bases between. As DNA, the CDR3 is TGTGCCAGCAGCCAAGATCTCCGAGGGAGCCCCTACGAGCAGTACTTC. Translation: CASSQDLRGSPYEQYF.

This sequence joins TRBV12-3 or TRBV12-4 and TRBJ1-2, with 8 bases aligning to TRBD1. The ends lost 10 bases at V and 3 bases at J; junction bases unmatched: 7. The CDR3 is 13 amino acids. CDR3 in DNA: TGTGCCACAACACAGGGGGAGGACTATGGCTACACCTTC. This gives the protein CATTQGEDYGYTF.

This clonotype was recorded a few times. The gene calls are TRBV7-2 and TRBJ2-3; 9 positions agree with TRBD2. This CDR3 is built from 16 residues. Per germline, CDR1 SGHTA and CDR2 FQGNSA. With 0 bases clipped from V and 4 bases from J, the junction kept 5 bases outside the gene matches. The CDR3 nucleotides are TGTGCCAGCAGCTTAGCGGCTAGCGGGGTGTCAGATACGCAGTATTTT. Protein product: CASSLAASGVSDTQYF.

This chain connects TRBV6-2 or TRBV6-3 to TRBJ1-1; D is ambiguous. CDR3 length: 13 amino acids. The V and J ends lost 10 bases and 1 base respectively, with 13 bases between them. Germline CDR1 reads MNHEY; CDR2 reads SVGEGT. The CDR3 region is CATLLLRNTEAFF. For the CDR3, the DNA is TGTGCCACCCTCCTGTTGAGGAACACTGAAGCTTTCTTT.